This TCR beta chain was documented in a study of cytomegalovirus exposure and HLA in healthy donors. PCR was performed using 60 Vbeta and 13 Jbeta primers. Clones were sequenced by immunoSEQ multiplex PCR, and TCRdb holds only the in-frame ones, with some missing. Counted here are roughly 190,000 clones, around 86% occurring once; the ten biggest clones make up approximately 1.7%. Findings and limits, study-wide: Altogether, 160 or so TCR beta chains were recorded as cytomegalovirus-associated. In a later analysis, at a false discovery rate of 0.05, 16,951 TCR beta sequences were associated with HLA alleles.

CDR1 is MNHNS, CDR2 SASEGT, per germline. CDR3 length equals 15 residues. Trimming stripped 1 base from V and 1 base from J, with 7 bases between. This clone came up a few times. Its specificity is not known. The chain carries TRBV6-1 and TRBJ1-4, with D hard to call. The receptor was isolated from a woman aged 18-29 years in good health and CMV-seronegative. Sequencing input: PBMCs. The CDR3 DNA sequence: TGTGCCAGCAGTGAAGGTATCGGAACTAATGAAAAACTGTTTTTT. Its protein is CASSEGIGTNEKLFF.